The rows below give T cell receptor beta chains drawn from one sample of a study of cytomegalovirus exposure and HLA in healthy donors. This table comes from immunoSEQ multiplex PCR, and its TCRdb copy is limited to in-frame clones, with some not included. The sample includes 150,000 or so clones, 85% to 90% of them seen just once. Sequencing was done on a sample of PBMCs. These receptor sequences come from a woman between 25 and 40 years old in good health and CMV-seropositive. Both conserved end residues are part of each CDR3. A D gene is named only where the DNA matches it firmly. Clone sizes are given selectively: once, few, many, or a class where the clone is expanded.

TRBV20-1	NA	TRBD1	TRBJ2-3	TGCAGTGCTAACAGGGGAAATACGCAGTATTTT	CSANRGNTQYF
TRBV5-6	NA	NA	TRBJ2-5	TGTGCCAGCAGCTTGTTGACATTCGGACAAGAGACCCAGTACTTC	CASSLLTFGQETQYF
TRBV11-2	few	TRBD1	TRBJ2-1	TGTGCCAGCAGCCTTACAGGGGGCTCCTACAATGAGCAGTTCTTC	CASSLTGGSYNEQFF
TRBV29-1	NA	TRBD1	TRBJ2-5	TGCAGCTCGAGCCTCGGACAGGACGTCAACCAAGAGACCCAGTACTTC	CSSSLGQDVNQETQYF
TRBV18	NA	NA	TRBJ2-7	TGTGCCACCCGGGATCAGACCGGCGAGCAGTACTTC	CATRDQTGEQYF
TRBV7-8	few	NA	TRBJ1-2	TGTGCCAGCAGCCCGGACAGCGCCTATGGCTACACCTTC	CASSPDSAYGYTF
TRBV7-6	NA	NA	TRBJ2-3	TGTGCCAGCAGCCCCCGGGTAGTGGATACAGATACGCAGTATTTT	CASSPRVVDTDTQYF
TRBV5-1	NA	NA	TRBJ2-5	TGCGCCAGCAGCGAGGGACAAGTACAAGAGACCCAGTACTTC	CASSEGQVQETQYF
TRBV6-6	NA	NA	TRBJ2-7	TGTGCCAGCGCCGCGGGGGAGCAGTACTTC	CASAAGEQYF
TRBV5-1	NA	NA	TRBJ2-3	TGCGCCAGCAGCTTTAGCGGACCCACAGATACGCAGTATTTT	CASSFSGPTDTQYF
TRBV28	NA	NA	TRBJ1-1	TGTGCCAGCAGTTTATTTAGCCCGAACACTGAAGCTTTCTTT	CASSLFSPNTEAFF
TRBV6-5	NA	NA	TRBJ1-1	TGTGCCAGCAGTTACTCGTACAGGGTGAACACTGAAGCTTTCTTT	CASSYSYRVNTEAFF
TRBV2	few	TRBD1	TRBJ2-3	TGTGCCAGAGCCGGACAGGGCAGGGATACGCAGTATTTT	CARAGQGRDTQYF
TRBV13	NA	TRBD1	TRBJ2-5	TGTGCCAGCAGCTTAGGGGACAGGGTTTTCGCGGAGACCCAGTACTTC	CASSLGDRVFAETQYF